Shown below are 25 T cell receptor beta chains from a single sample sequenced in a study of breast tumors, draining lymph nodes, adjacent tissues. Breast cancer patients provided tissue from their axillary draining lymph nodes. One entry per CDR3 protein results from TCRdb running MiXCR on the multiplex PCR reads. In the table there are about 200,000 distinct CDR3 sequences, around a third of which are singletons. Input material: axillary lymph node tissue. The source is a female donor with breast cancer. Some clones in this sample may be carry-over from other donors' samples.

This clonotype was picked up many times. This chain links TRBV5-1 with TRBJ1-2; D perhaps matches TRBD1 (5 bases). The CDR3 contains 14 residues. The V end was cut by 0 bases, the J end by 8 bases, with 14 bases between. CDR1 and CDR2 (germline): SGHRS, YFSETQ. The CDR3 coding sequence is TGCGCCAGCAGCTTGGCCAGTCGAGGGGACGGCTACACCTTC. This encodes CASSLASRGDGYTF.

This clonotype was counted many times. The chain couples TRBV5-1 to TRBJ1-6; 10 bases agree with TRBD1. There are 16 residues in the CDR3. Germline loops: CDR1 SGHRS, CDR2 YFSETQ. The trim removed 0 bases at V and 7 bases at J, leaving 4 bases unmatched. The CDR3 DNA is TGCGCCAGCAGCTTGGAAGGGGACAGGGGAAATTCACCCCTCCACTTT. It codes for CASSLEGDRGNSPLHF.

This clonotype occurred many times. DNA for the CDR3: TGCGCCAGCAGCCAATCTTCAGGAATGGGGAGCAATCAGCCCCAGCATTTT. Its protein product is CASSQSSGMGSNQPQHF. The chain joins TRBV4-1 to TRBJ1-5; no clear D. The germline V gene has CDR1 MGHRA and CDR2 YSYEKL. This CDR3 region has 17 residues. V lost 2 bases and J lost 1, with 15 bases in between.

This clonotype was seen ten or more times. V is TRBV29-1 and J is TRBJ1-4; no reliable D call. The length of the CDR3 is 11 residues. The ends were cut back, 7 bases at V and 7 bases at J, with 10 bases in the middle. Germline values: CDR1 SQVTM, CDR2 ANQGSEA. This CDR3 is CSGGVGEKLFF. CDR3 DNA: TGCAGCGGCGGGGTGGGTGAAAAACTGTTTTTT.

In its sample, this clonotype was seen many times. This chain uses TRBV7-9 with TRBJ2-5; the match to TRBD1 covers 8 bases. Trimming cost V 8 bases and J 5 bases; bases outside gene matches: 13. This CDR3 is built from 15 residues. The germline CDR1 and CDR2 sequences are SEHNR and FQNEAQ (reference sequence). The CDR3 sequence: CASLPLGRGLETQYF. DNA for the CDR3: TGTGCCAGCTTACCCTTGGGCAGGGGGCTTGAGACCCAGTACTTC.

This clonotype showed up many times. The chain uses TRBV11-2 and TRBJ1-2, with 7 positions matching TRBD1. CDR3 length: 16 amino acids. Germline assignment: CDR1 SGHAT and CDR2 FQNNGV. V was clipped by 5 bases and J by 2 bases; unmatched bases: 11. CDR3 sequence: CASSAPRRGLNYGYTF. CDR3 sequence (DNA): TGTGCCAGCAGCGCACCGAGGAGGGGGCTGAACTATGGCTACACCTTC.

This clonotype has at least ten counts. CDR3 amino acids: CASSPRGGRTASTQYF. CDR3 nucleotide sequence: TGTGCCAGCAGCCCCCGTGGGGGGCGAACAGCTTCTACCCAGTACTTC. The J gene is TRBJ2-5, the V gene TRBV5-6, with D tentatively TRBD1 or TRBD2 (6 bases each). The ends were cut back, 4 bases at V and 8 bases at J, with 24 bases in the middle. The CDR3 length is 16 residues. Germline V CDR1 and CDR2: SGHDT, YYEEEE.

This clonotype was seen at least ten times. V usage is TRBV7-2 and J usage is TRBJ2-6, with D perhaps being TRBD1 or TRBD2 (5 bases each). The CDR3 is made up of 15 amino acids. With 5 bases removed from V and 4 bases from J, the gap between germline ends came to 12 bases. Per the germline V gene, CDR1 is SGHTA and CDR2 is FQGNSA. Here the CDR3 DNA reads TGTGCCAGCAGCACCTCAGGGACCGGGGCCAACGTCCTGACTTTC. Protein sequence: CASSTSGTGANVLTF. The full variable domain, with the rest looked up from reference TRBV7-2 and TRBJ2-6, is GAGVSQSPSNKVTEKGKDVELRCDPISGHTALYWYRQSLGQGLEFLIYFQGNSAPDKSGLPSDRFSAERTGGSVSTLTIQRTQQEDSAVYLCASSTSGTGANVLTFGAGSRLTVL.

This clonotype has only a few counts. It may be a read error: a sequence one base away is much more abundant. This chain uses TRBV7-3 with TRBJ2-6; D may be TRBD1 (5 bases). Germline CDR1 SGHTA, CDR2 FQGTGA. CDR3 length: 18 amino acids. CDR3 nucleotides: TGTGCCAGCAGCTCCCCGATATCGGTTCTTCCTGGGGCCCACGTCCTGACTTTC. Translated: CASSSPISVLPGAHVLTF.

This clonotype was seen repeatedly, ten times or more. CDR3 nucleotide sequence: TGTGCCAGCAGCTTATGGCGGGGACTACAAGAGACCCAGTACTTC. As protein: CASSLWRGLQETQYF. V usage is TRBV7-9 and J usage is TRBJ2-5, with 7 bases lining up with TRBD2. Unmatched junction bases numbered 5, after V lost 2 bases and J lost 2 bases. CDR3 length: 15 residues. CDR1 is SEHNR and CDR2 is FQNEAQ in the germline V gene (reference sequence).

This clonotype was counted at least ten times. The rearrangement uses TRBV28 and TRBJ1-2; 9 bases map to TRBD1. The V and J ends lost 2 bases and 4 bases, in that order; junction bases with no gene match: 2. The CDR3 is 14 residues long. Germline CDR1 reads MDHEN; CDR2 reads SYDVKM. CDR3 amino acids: CASSLRDRVYGYTF. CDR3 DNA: TGTGCCAGCAGTTTAAGGGACAGGGTCTATGGCTACACCTTC.

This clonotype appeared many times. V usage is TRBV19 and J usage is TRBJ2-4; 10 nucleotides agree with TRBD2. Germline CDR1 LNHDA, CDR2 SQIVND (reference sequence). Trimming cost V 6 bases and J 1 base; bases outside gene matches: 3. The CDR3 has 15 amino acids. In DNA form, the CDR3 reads TGTGCCAGTAGCGGGACTAGCGCGGCCAAAAACATTCAGTACTTC. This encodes CASSGTSAAKNIQYF.

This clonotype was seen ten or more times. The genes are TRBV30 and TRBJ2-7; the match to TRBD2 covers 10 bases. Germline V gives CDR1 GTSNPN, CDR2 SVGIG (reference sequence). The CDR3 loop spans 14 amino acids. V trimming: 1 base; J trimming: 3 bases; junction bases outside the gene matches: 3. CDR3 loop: CAWSGLAGYYEQYF. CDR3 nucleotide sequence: TGTGCCTGGAGTGGACTAGCGGGTTACTACGAGCAGTACTTC.

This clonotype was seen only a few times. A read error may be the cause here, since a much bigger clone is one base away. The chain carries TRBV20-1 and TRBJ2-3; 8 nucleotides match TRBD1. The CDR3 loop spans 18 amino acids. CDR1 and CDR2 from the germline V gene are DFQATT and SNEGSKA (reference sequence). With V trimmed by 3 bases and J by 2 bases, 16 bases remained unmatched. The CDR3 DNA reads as TGCAGTGCTAGGTCAGATCCGGGACAGGCAATTACCACAGATACGCAGTATTTT. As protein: CSARSDPGQAITTDTQYF.

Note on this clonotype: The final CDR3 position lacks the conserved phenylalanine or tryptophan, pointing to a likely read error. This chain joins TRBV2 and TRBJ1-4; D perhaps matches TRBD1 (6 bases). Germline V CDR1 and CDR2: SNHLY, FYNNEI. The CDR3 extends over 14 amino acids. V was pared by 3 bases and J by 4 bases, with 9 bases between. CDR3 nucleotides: TGTGCCAGCAGTGAGGGCAGGGGTAATGAAAAACTGTTTTCT. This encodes CASSEGRGNEKLFS.

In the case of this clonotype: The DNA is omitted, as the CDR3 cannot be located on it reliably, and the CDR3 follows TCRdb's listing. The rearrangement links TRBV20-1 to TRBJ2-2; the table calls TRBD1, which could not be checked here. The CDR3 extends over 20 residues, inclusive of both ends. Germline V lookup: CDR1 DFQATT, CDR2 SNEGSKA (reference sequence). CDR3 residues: CSARDSGTGFDEQYFGELFF.

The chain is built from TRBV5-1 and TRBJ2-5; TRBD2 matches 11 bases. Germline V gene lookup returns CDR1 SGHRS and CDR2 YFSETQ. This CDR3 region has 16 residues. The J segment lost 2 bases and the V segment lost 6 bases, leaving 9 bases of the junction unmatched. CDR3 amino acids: CASTFSTSGMQETQYF. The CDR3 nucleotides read TGCGCCAGCACCTTCTCGACTAGCGGGATGCAAGAGACCCAGTACTTC.

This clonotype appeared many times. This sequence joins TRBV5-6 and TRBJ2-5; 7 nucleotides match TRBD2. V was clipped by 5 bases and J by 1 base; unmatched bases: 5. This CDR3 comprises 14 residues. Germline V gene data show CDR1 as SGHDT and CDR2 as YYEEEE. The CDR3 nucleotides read TGTGCCAGCAGGCTTCGGACTAGCCAAGAGACCCAGTACTTC. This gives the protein CASRLRTSQETQYF.

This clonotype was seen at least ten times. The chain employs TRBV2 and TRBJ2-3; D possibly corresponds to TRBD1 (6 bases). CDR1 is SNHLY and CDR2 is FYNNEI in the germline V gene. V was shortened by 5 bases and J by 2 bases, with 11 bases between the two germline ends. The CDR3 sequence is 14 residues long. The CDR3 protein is CASSQGQTTDTQYF. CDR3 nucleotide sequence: TGTGCCAGCAGTCAAGGACAGACCACAGATACGCAGTATTTT.

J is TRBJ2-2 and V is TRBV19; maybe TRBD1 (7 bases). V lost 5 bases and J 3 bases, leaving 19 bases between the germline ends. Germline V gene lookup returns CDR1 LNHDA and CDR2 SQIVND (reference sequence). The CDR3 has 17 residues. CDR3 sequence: CASSGPRGESYTGELFF. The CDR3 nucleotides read TGTGCCAGTAGTGGCCCCAGGGGGGAGTCCTACACCGGGGAGCTGTTTTTT.

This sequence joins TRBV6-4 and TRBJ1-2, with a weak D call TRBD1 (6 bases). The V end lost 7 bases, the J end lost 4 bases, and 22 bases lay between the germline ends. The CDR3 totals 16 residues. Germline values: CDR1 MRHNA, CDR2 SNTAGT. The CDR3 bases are TGTGCCAGCATTGAAAGGGGGACTGCAAGCTCCTATGGCTACACCTTC. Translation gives CASIERGTASSYGYTF.

In nucleotides, the CDR3 is TGTGCCAGCAGCTTGTTTGGGGGACAGGGGGCAGGCTACACCTTC. This codes for CASSLFGGQGAGYTF. The V gene is TRBV5-4, the J gene TRBJ1-2, with 12 bases fitting TRBD1. The CDR3 covers 15 residues. The germline V gene has CDR1 SGHNT and CDR2 YYREEE (reference sequence). With 1 base clipped from V and 8 bases from J, the junction kept 6 bases outside the gene matches.

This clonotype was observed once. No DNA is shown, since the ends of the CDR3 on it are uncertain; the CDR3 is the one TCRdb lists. The CDR3 is CAMYLCATRSLLGSHTGELFF. The chain recombines TRBV15 with TRBJ2-2; the D call in the table, TRBD1, was not verified against the DNA. The CDR3 spans 21 residues, counting both ends. Germline V gene lookup returns CDR1 LNHNV and CDR2 YYDKDF (reference sequence).

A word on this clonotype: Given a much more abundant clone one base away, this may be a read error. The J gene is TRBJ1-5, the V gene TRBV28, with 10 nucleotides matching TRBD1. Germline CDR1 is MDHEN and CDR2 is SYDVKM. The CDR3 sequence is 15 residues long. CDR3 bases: TGTGTCAGCAGCTTCGACAGGGGGCAAGGGCAGCCCCAGCATTTT. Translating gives CVSSFDRGQGQPQHF.

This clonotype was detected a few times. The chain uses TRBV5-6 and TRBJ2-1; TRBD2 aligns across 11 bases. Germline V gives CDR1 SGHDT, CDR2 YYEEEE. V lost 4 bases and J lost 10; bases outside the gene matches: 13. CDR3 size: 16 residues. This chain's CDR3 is CASSTLRGTSGKEQFF. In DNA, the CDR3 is TGTGCCAGCAGCACTCTACGCGGGACTAGCGGAAAGGAGCAGTTCTTC. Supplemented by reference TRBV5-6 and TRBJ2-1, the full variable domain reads DAGVTQSPTHLIKTRGQQVTLRCSPKSGHDTVSWYQQALGQGPQFIFQYYEEEERQRGNFPDRFSGHQFPNYSSELNVNALLLGDSALYLCASSTLRGTSGKEQFFGPGTRLTVL.